These T cell receptor beta chains were read from a single sample in a study of T cell responses to AZD1222 COVID-19 vaccine. The protocol was immunoSEQ multiplex PCR, while the TCRdb copy is restricted to in-frame clones and leaves out a portion. The profile shows about 120,000 clones, around 85% of them singletons. This sample comprised peripheral blood, obtained on day 0 of AZD1222 vaccination. The receptor source for this set is an adult in good health. Both conserved end residues are trimmed from each CDR3. Fields, in order: D gene, J gene, clone size, V gene, CDR3 protein. A D gene is named only where the DNA matches it firmly. Some rows mark clone size as missing; the rest say once, few, many or name a class of expanded clone.

d_call: .; j_call: TRBJ2-6; clone_size: .; v_call: TRBV11-2; cdr3_aa: ASSSVRGLAGANVLT
d_call: .; j_call: TRBJ2-7; clone_size: .; v_call: TRBV23-1; cdr3_aa: ASSPTPGRSSSYEQY
d_call: .; j_call: TRBJ1-2; clone_size: .; v_call: TRBV30; cdr3_aa: AWSVPRHRLVRGYT
d_call: .; j_call: TRBJ2-7; clone_size: .; v_call: TRBV5-1; cdr3_aa: ASSTWEGDYEQY
d_call: .; j_call: TRBJ1-2; clone_size: .; v_call: TRBV28; cdr3_aa: ASSGDGYYGYT
d_call: TRBD1; j_call: TRBJ1-2; clone_size: .; v_call: TRBV7-9; cdr3_aa: ASSPRTGFYSGYT
d_call: .; j_call: TRBJ1-2; clone_size: .; v_call: TRBV19; cdr3_aa: ASSPTPGGYGYT
d_call: .; j_call: TRBJ1-2; clone_size: once; v_call: TRBV4-2; cdr3_aa: ASSQFFGTTGNYGYT
d_call: .; j_call: TRBJ2-2; clone_size: few; v_call: TRBV19; cdr3_aa: ASSASLGRNTGELF
d_call: TRBD2; j_call: TRBJ2-1; clone_size: .; v_call: TRBV30; cdr3_aa: AWSAIGLAGVEDEQF
d_call: .; j_call: TRBJ2-5; clone_size: .; v_call: TRBV24-1; cdr3_aa: ATTDSPNTQY
d_call: TRBD1; j_call: TRBJ1-1; clone_size: .; v_call: TRBV29-1; cdr3_aa: SATTGGGTEAF
d_call: .; j_call: TRBJ2-1; clone_size: .; v_call: TRBV30; cdr3_aa: ASARSSYNEQF
d_call: TRBD1; j_call: TRBJ1-1; clone_size: .; v_call: TRBV30; cdr3_aa: AWSPHRGRTEAF
d_call: TRBD1; j_call: TRBJ1-1; clone_size: .; v_call: TRBV2; cdr3_aa: ASSKLPGGPGNTEAF
d_call: TRBD1; j_call: TRBJ1-2; clone_size: .; v_call: TRBV5-1; cdr3_aa: ASSLGDRPNYGYT
d_call: .; j_call: TRBJ2-1; clone_size: .; v_call: TRBV3-1/TRBV3-2; cdr3_aa: ASSQETRGSNEQF
d_call: .; j_call: TRBJ2-5; clone_size: .; v_call: TRBV5-1; cdr3_aa: ASSFSGGGETQY
d_call: .; j_call: TRBJ2-4; clone_size: .; v_call: TRBV6-1; cdr3_aa: ASSESGLAKNIQY
d_call: .; j_call: TRBJ1-2; clone_size: few; v_call: TRBV2; cdr3_aa: ASSEFAPNYGYT
d_call: .; j_call: TRBJ1-6; clone_size: .; v_call: TRBV12-3/TRBV12-4; cdr3_aa: ASTLLLNSPLH
d_call: .; j_call: TRBJ1-5; clone_size: .; v_call: TRBV18; cdr3_aa: ASSPPGQPQH
d_call: .; j_call: TRBJ2-3; clone_size: few; v_call: TRBV24-1; cdr3_aa: ATSEMGISGEPIDTQY
d_call: .; j_call: TRBJ1-3; clone_size: .; v_call: TRBV18; cdr3_aa: ASSLSDRISGNTIY
d_call: .; j_call: TRBJ2-2; clone_size: .; v_call: TRBV19; cdr3_aa: ASSIGPPGELF
d_call: .; j_call: TRBJ2-7; clone_size: .; v_call: TRBV19; cdr3_aa: ASRRVVGSLSNEQY
d_call: .; j_call: TRBJ2-7; clone_size: .; v_call: TRBV27; cdr3_aa: ASGSKTSVYEQY
d_call: TRBD2; j_call: TRBJ2-3; clone_size: .; v_call: TRBV5-4; cdr3_aa: ASSGWSSGRADTQY
d_call: .; j_call: TRBJ2-6; clone_size: .; v_call: TRBV7-6; cdr3_aa: ASSSRTGPGQSGANVLT
d_call: .; j_call: TRBJ1-6; clone_size: .; v_call: TRBV3-1/TRBV3-2; cdr3_aa: ASSPRLQRGSPLH
d_call: TRBD2; j_call: TRBJ2-1; clone_size: .; v_call: TRBV11-3; cdr3_aa: ASSGGPINEQF
d_call: .; j_call: TRBJ1-2; clone_size: .; v_call: TRBV30; cdr3_aa: AWRGANYGYT
d_call: .; j_call: TRBJ1-4; clone_size: .; v_call: TRBV9; cdr3_aa: ASSVDREGWTNEKLF
d_call: .; j_call: TRBJ2-7; clone_size: .; v_call: TRBV19; cdr3_aa: ASSIFEAGRNEQY
d_call: .; j_call: TRBJ2-2; clone_size: .; v_call: TRBV3-1/TRBV3-2; cdr3_aa: ASSPLARGGELF
d_call: .; j_call: TRBJ1-5; clone_size: .; v_call: TRBV21-1; cdr3_aa: ASSIRGWTGRVYSNQPQH
d_call: TRBD1; j_call: TRBJ1-6; clone_size: once; v_call: TRBV19; cdr3_aa: ASSVSTGGNSPLH
d_call: .; j_call: TRBJ1-4; clone_size: .; v_call: TRBV28; cdr3_aa: ASSTRGFGDEKLF
d_call: TRBD1; j_call: TRBJ1-5; clone_size: .; v_call: TRBV3-1/TRBV3-2; cdr3_aa: ASSRDSTHQPQH
d_call: .; j_call: TRBJ1-1; clone_size: .; v_call: TRBV19; cdr3_aa: ASRKKGVNTEAF
d_call: .; j_call: TRBJ1-2; clone_size: .; v_call: TRBV4-1; cdr3_aa: ASSQNGAEGYT
d_call: .; j_call: TRBJ2-3; clone_size: .; v_call: TRBV19; cdr3_aa: ASSGQGLTDTQY
d_call: TRBD2; j_call: TRBJ2-1; clone_size: once; v_call: TRBV18; cdr3_aa: ASSPGLAGLDEQF
d_call: TRBD2; j_call: TRBJ2-1; clone_size: .; v_call: TRBV2; cdr3_aa: ASSDGTSGTGGEQF
d_call: TRBD1; j_call: TRBJ1-6; clone_size: .; v_call: TRBV30; cdr3_aa: AWSDGQGSTSPLH
d_call: .; j_call: TRBJ2-4; clone_size: few; v_call: TRBV28; cdr3_aa: ASSRQPGNIQY
d_call: TRBD2; j_call: TRBJ2-3; clone_size: .; v_call: TRBV4-2; cdr3_aa: ASSHQAGAGTDTQY